This record looks at one TCR beta chain sequence and its context. A junction boundary mismatches the germline segment, possibly from a read error. This sample stems from a study of blood T cells in healthy people across ages. This CDR3 is built from 15 residues. Per germline, CDR1 SSHAT and CDR2 FNYEAQ (reference sequence). With a J-beta primer mix and a sample-barcoded 5' primer, a second PCR ran roughly 6 to 11 cycles. TCRdb reprocessed the 5' RACE reads with MiXCR, giving one entry per CDR3 protein. The data contain fewer than 2 million distinct CDR3 sequences, about 39% of them singletons. The sequence derives from a human donor in good health. The sample taken for sequencing was blood. The chain uses TRBV7-7 and TRBJ2-5; TRBD2 agrees at 10 bases. The CDR3 DNA sequence: TGTGCTAGCAGCAAGCTAGCGGGGGCCGGGGAGACCCAGTACTTC. Encoded protein: CASSKLAGAGETQYF.